Following are 23 T cell receptor beta chains from one sample sequenced in a study of shared clonotypes between healthy human individuals. Produced via immunoSEQ multiplex PCR; TCRdb's table is partial and in-frame only. In the table there are approximately 1.1 million clones, approximately 80% of which are singletons. Specimen: memory CD4+ T cells from PBMCs. Subset here: CD45RA-negative fraction. The source of these receptors is a young man in good health. Some clones in this sample may be carry-over from other donors' samples.

V is TRBV28 and J is TRBJ1-2; the D gene is possibly TRBD1 (5 bases). The germline V gene has CDR1 MDHEN and CDR2 SYDVKM. The ends were cut back, 4 bases at V and 5 bases at J, with 14 bases in the middle. This CDR3 has 14 residues. The CDR3 loop is CASSSPTAPYGYTF. DNA of the CDR3: TGTGCCAGCAGTTCGCCGACAGCGCCTTATGGCTACACCTTC.

V usage is TRBV6-5 and J usage is TRBJ1-1, with 10 bases that match TRBD1. The trim removed 2 bases at V and 3 bases at J, leaving 6 bases unmatched. This CDR3 spans 16 amino acids. Germline V CDR1 and CDR2: MNHEY, SVGAGI. The CDR3 coding sequence is TGTGCCAGCAGTTACGGGGACAGGGGCACCTACACTGAAGCTTTCTTT. Amino acid sequence: CASSYGDRGTYTEAFF.

The chain is built from TRBV27 and TRBJ2-2; 10 nucleotides line up with TRBD2. This CDR3 region has 19 residues. Losses at the gene ends were 3 bases for V and 3 bases for J; bases not matched to a gene: 13. Germline CDR1 and CDR2: MNHEY and SMNVEV (reference sequence). The CDR3 sequence is CASSFRLISLAGDTGELFF. DNA for the CDR3: TGTGCCAGCAGTTTTAGGTTGATTTCGCTAGCGGGAGACACCGGGGAGCTGTTTTTT.

J is TRBJ2-1 and V is TRBV10-3; 10 positions agree with TRBD2. V shed 6 bases and J 5 bases; nucleotides not matched to a gene: 7. CDR3 size: 15 residues. The V gene's germline CDR1 is ENHRY and CDR2 SYGVKD. CDR3 DNA: TGTGCCATCAGGGGAGCGGGAGGGTCTAACAATGAGCAGTTCTTC. Residues: CAIRGAGGSNNEQFF.

The genes are TRBV9 and TRBJ1-2, with D uncertain. The germline gives CDR1 SGDLS, CDR2 YYNGEE. CDR3 length: 14 residues. Trimming shortened V by 2 bases and J by 4 bases, and 12 bases separated the two germline ends. The CDR3: CASSVDSVGYGYTF. As DNA, the CDR3 is TGTGCCAGCAGCGTCGACTCAGTAGGCTATGGCTACACCTTC.

This chain links TRBV30 with TRBJ1-3, with D perhaps TRBD1 (6 bases). The CDR3 totals 14 residues. The V end was cut by 8 bases, the J end by 0 bases, with 14 bases between. The germline CDR1 and CDR2 sequences are GTSNPN and SVGIG (reference sequence). CDR3 sequence reads: CAQRDRSSGNTIYF. DNA for the CDR3: TGTGCCCAACGAGACAGGAGCTCTGGAAACACCATATATTTT.

This chain uses TRBV15 with TRBJ2-1, with D possibly being TRBD1 or TRBD2 (5 bases each). From germline, CDR1 is LNHNV and CDR2 YYDKDF (reference sequence). The CDR3 is 15 residues long. V gave up 1 base and J gave up 4 bases, with 11 bases separating them. For the CDR3, the DNA is TGTGCCACCAGCAGAGGAGGGGCCAAATACAATGAGCAGTTCTTC. It translates to CATSRGGAKYNEQFF.

The chain joins TRBV11-1 to TRBJ1-4; 9 bases map to TRBD1. The CDR3 has 17 amino acids. The germline gives CDR1 SGHAT, CDR2 FQDESV (reference sequence). The V gene end was trimmed by 5 bases and the J gene end by 10 bases; junction bases not matched to a gene: 17. The CDR3 loop is CASSDRTIQGARGKLFF. The CDR3 region has the DNA TGTGCCAGCAGCGACCGAACGATACAGGGGGCTCGAGGAAAACTGTTTTTT. Drawing the rest from reference TRBV11-1 and TRBJ1-4, the complete variable domain is EAEVAQSPRYKITEKSQAVAFWCDPISGHATLYWYRQILGQGPELLVQFQDESVVDDSQLPKDRFSAERLKGVDSTLKIQPAELGDSAMYLCASSDRTIQGARGKLFFGSGTQLSVL.

This clone was seen a handful of times. V and J are TRBV28 and TRBJ1-5; D call uncertain. The V and J ends lost 6 bases and 8 bases respectively, with 14 bases between them. The CDR3 spans 13 residues. Per the germline V gene, CDR1 is MDHEN and CDR2 is SYDVKM. This chain's CDR3 is CASRRTGGEPQHF. CDR3 DNA sequence: TGTGCCAGCAGAAGGACGGGCGGTGAGCCCCAGCATTTT.

Worth noting for this clone: Other DNA sequences within the sample encode an identical CDR3. This chain uses TRBV7-9 with TRBJ2-7; D possibly uses TRBD1 or TRBD2 (7 bases each). CDR3 length: 15 amino acids. Germline CDR1 and CDR2: SEHNR and FQNEAQ (reference sequence). V shed 4 bases and J shed 1 base, with 14 bases lying between them. CDR3 in amino acids: CASSSQGGTSYEQYF. CDR3 DNA sequence: TGTGCCAGCAGCTCCCAGGGGGGGACGTCCTACGAGCAGTACTTC. Full variable domain (rest looked up from reference TRBV7-9 and TRBJ2-7): DTGVSQNPRHKITKRGQNVTFRCDPISEHNRLYWYRQTLGQGPEFLTYFQNEAQLEKSRLLSDRFSAERPKGSFSTLEIQRTEQGDSAMYLCASSSQGGTSYEQYFGPGTRLTVT.

The V call is TRBV5-4, the J call TRBJ2-3; D is undetermined. CDR1 is SGHNT, CDR2 YYREEE, per germline (reference sequence). Trimming pared 0 bases from V and 3 bases from J, leaving 8 bases between. The CDR3 is 14 residues long. The CDR3 coding sequence is TGTGCCAGCAGCTTGGGGCAGGATACAGATACGCAGTATTTT. Translated, it gives CASSLGQDTDTQYF.

The CDR3 DNA reads TGTGCCAGCAGCCCGCGGACTAGAGAAGATACGCAGTATTTT. Translating gives CASSPRTREDTQYF. V is TRBV7-3 and J is TRBJ2-3, with TRBD2 matching over 7 bases. CDR3 length equals 14 residues. CDR1 and CDR2 from the germline V gene are SGHTA and FQGTGA. J was trimmed by 5 bases and V by 5 bases; bases with no gene match: 7.

Concerning this clone itself: The same CDR3 can be traced to other DNA sequences in this sample. The chain employs TRBV5-4 and TRBJ2-3; D not resolved. This CDR3 contains 12 residues. Germline CDR1 reads SGHNT; CDR2 reads YYREEE (reference sequence). V was trimmed by 5 bases and J by 2 bases, leaving 6 bases between them. The CDR3 here is CASSTNTDTQYF. The CDR3 coding sequence is TGTGCCAGCAGTACTAACACAGATACGCAGTATTTT. Full variable domain (missing parts from reference TRBV5-4 and TRBJ2-3): ETGVTQSPTHLIKTRGQQVTLRCSSQSGHNTVSWYQQALGQGPQFIFQYYREEENGRGNFPPRFSGLQFPNYSSELNVNALELDDSALYLCASSTNTDTQYFGPGTRLTVL.

This chain connects TRBV11-2 to TRBJ1-2; 7 bases agree with TRBD1. The CDR3 loop spans 15 amino acids. Germline CDR1 SGHAT, CDR2 FQNNGV. V dropped 3 bases and J dropped 8; count of bases not matched to a gene: 12. The CDR3 DNA reads TGTGCCAGCAGCTTTGCCCAGGGGGTTGCAGAGGGCTACACCTTC. Amino acids: CASSFAQGVAEGYTF.

This rearrangement joins TRBV18 to TRBJ1-3, with D uncertain. The CDR3 consists of 15 residues. Germline V gene sequence: CDR1 KGHSH, CDR2 LQKENI. Deletions cut 2 bases from V and 0 bases from J, with 8 bases between. The CDR3 DNA reads TGTGCCAGCTCACCAATCCAGGACTCTGGAAACACCATATATTTT. Translating it yields CASSPIQDSGNTIYF.

The genes are TRBV4-2 and TRBJ2-1; D gene uncertain. This CDR3 spans 17 amino acids. Germline CDR1 is LGHNA and CDR2 is YNFKEQ. V lost 0 bases and J 6 bases, leaving 18 bases between the germline ends. CDR3 amino acids: CASSQDLWAPPGNEQFF. The CDR3 DNA follows: TGTGCCAGCAGCCAAGATCTGTGGGCCCCGCCGGGCAATGAGCAGTTCTTC.

The chain uses TRBV11-2 and TRBJ2-1; TRBD1 or TRBD2 may be the D gene (5 bases each). V was shortened by 4 bases and J by 7 bases, with 20 bases between the two germline ends. Per germline, CDR1 SGHAT and CDR2 FQNNGV. The CDR3 covers 16 residues. CDR3 DNA: TGTGCCAGCAGCTGGTGGAGGCAGGGCGCTAGGAATGAGCAGTTCTTC. Its translation is CASSWWRQGARNEQFF.

The chain combines TRBV7-9 with TRBJ1-2; D might be TRBD1 (5 bases). This CDR3 is 15 amino acids long. V lost 3 bases and J lost 6, with 17 bases in between. The germline V gene has CDR1 SEHNR and CDR2 FQNEAQ (reference sequence). The chain's CDR3 is CASSFGRARGDGYTF. CDR3 DNA: TGTGCCAGCAGCTTTGGGCGGGCGAGGGGTGATGGCTACACCTTC.

Only one count was recorded for this clone. The gene calls are TRBV10-3 and TRBJ2-3; D is unresolved. The germline CDR1 and CDR2 sequences are ENHRY and SYGVKD. Trimming removed 4 bases from V and 1 base from J, with 12 bases in between. This CDR3 spans 15 amino acids. The CDR3 here is CAISAQLTGTDTQYF. The CDR3, as DNA: TGTGCCATCAGTGCGCAGCTTACTGGCACAGATACGCAGTATTTT.

V usage is TRBV30 and J usage is TRBJ2-7; D is possibly TRBD2 (6 bases). The CDR3 is 14 amino acids. Trimming shortened V by 3 bases and J by 1 base, and 13 bases separated the two germline ends. Germline CDR1 GTSNPN, CDR2 SVGIG (reference sequence). The CDR3 sequence is CAWRYHSGSYEQYF. The DNA for the CDR3 is TGTGCCTGGAGATATCATAGCGGTTCCTACGAGCAGTACTTC.

The chain has TRBV19 and TRBJ1-5, with a weak D call TRBD1 (6 bases). Trimming shortened V by 4 bases and J by 1 base, and 14 bases separated the two germline ends. CDR1 LNHDA and CDR2 SQIVND come from the germline V gene (reference sequence). This CDR3 spans 16 amino acids. The CDR3, as DNA: TGTGCCAGTAGTAGAAAACAGGGTGTGAGCAATCAGCCCCAGCATTTT. Protein: CASSRKQGVSNQPQHF. Based on the CDR3 plus reference TRBV19 and TRBJ1-5, the full variable domain is DGGITQSPKYLFRKEGQNVTLSCEQNLNHDAMYWYRQDPGQGLRLIYYSQIVNDFQKGDIAEGYSVSREKKESFPLTVTSAQKNPTAFYLCASSRKQGVSNQPQHFGDGTRLSIL.

As DNA, the CDR3 is TGCGCCAGCAGTTCCGGGTCCACCTACGAGCAGTACTTC. This sequence encodes CASSSGSTYEQYF. The chain has TRBV5-1 and TRBJ2-7; D is unresolved. Germline V gives CDR1 SGHRS, CDR2 YFSETQ. The CDR3 consists of 13 residues. With 5 bases removed from V and 2 bases from J, the gap between germline ends came to 11 bases.

The V gene is TRBV11-1, the J gene TRBJ2-1; D is ambiguous. The CDR3 extends over 15 amino acids. CDR1 and CDR2 from the germline V gene are SGHAT and FQDESV (reference sequence). V lost 5 bases, J lost 0 bases, and 11 bases lay in between. The CDR3 region is CASSAAGDSYNEQFF. For the CDR3, the DNA is TGTGCCAGCAGCGCGGCTGGGGACTCCTACAATGAGCAGTTCTTC.